One sample yielded the 10 T cell receptor beta chains listed below, sequenced in a study of blood T cell repertoires in COVID-19. Method: immunoSEQ multiplex PCR; TCRdb's copy keeps in-frame clones and lacks some. Of about 68,000 clones listed, around 93% are singletons. Material: peripheral blood. Receptor source: a woman aged 55-75 years with active COVID-19.

The rearrangement joins TRBV7-2 to TRBJ1-6; D is possibly TRBD1 (6 bases). Germline V gene data show CDR1 as SGHTA and CDR2 as FQGNSA. The V end was cut by 1 base, the J end by 10 bases, with 17 bases between. This CDR3 region has 16 residues. CDR3 sequence reads: CASSLDTGGLRSPLHF. DNA of the CDR3: TGTGCCAGCAGCTTAGATACGGGGGGGCTTAGGTCACCCCTCCACTTT.

The V call is TRBV2, the J call TRBJ2-4; 13 bases agree with TRBD2. V dropped 6 bases and J dropped 6; count of bases not matched to a gene: 14. The CDR3 is made up of 18 amino acids. Per the germline V gene, CDR1 is SNHLY and CDR2 is FYNNEI. As DNA, the CDR3 is TGTGCCAGCAGGCAAGCGGGTGGGACTAGCGGGATGTCAAACATTCAGTACTTC. It codes for CASRQAGGTSGMSNIQYF.

The rearrangement links TRBV27 to TRBJ2-1, with 7 bases that match TRBD2. Germline V gene sequence: CDR1 MNHEY, CDR2 SMNVEV (reference sequence). With 6 bases clipped from V and 8 bases from J, the junction kept 13 bases outside the gene matches. The CDR3 is 15 residues long. The chain's CDR3 is CASRRAGVGWDEQFF. CDR3 coding DNA: TGTGCCAGCAGAAGGGCGGGAGTAGGATGGGATGAGCAGTTCTTC.

This rearrangement joins TRBV18 to TRBJ1-4; 9 bases line up with TRBD1. CDR1 KGHSH and CDR2 LQKENI come from the germline V gene. The CDR3 contains 13 residues. After removal of 8 bases from V and 7 bases from J, the junction contained 5 bases not matched to a gene. The CDR3 here is CASRTGAVEKLFF. The CDR3 bases are TGTGCCAGCAGGACAGGGGCGGTTGAAAAACTGTTTTTT.

V gene TRBV5-4 combines with J gene TRBJ2-3, with 8 positions matching TRBD2. The V and J ends lost 4 bases and 5 bases, in that order; junction bases with no gene match: 6. The CDR3 covers 14 residues. Germline V CDR1 and CDR2: SGHNT, YYREEE (reference sequence). Here the CDR3 DNA reads TGTGCCAGCAGCGCGCCGGGACTAGGAGATACGCAGTATTTT. Its translation is CASSAPGLGDTQYF.

The DNA for the CDR3 is TGTGCCAGCAGCTTAGCGGGACTAGCGGTCAACAATGAGCAGTTCTTC. Protein product: CASSLAGLAVNNEQFF. The genes are TRBV7-8 and TRBJ2-1; 11 bases agree with TRBD2. The CDR3 covers 16 residues. V shed 0 bases, J shed 5 bases, and the junction held 3 bases outside the gene matches. Per germline, CDR1 SGHVS and CDR2 FQNEAQ.

This sequence joins TRBV28 and TRBJ2-3; 9 nucleotides match TRBD2. Trimming cost V 5 bases and J 2 bases; bases outside gene matches: 8. The CDR3 covers 16 residues. The germline V gene encodes CDR1 MDHEN and CDR2 SYDVKM. The CDR3 DNA reads as TGTGCCAGCAGTGGATGGCGGGAGGGTTTCACAGATACGCAGTATTTT. It is translated as CASSGWREGFTDTQYF. The variable domain in full, completed from reference TRBV28 and TRBJ2-3, reads DVKVTQSSRYLVKRTGEKVFLECVQDMDHENMFWYRQDPGLGLRLIYFSYDVKMKEKGDIPEGYSVSREKKERFSLILESASTNQTSMYLCASSGWREGFTDTQYFGPGTRLTVL.

The rearrangement links TRBV6-5 to TRBJ2-3; weak D call: TRBD1 (6 bases). Between the trimmed V and J ends, which lost 6 bases and 3 bases, there was a span of 13 bases. Per the germline V gene, CDR1 is MNHEY and CDR2 is SVGAGI. The CDR3 has 14 amino acids. CDR3 bases: TGTGCCAGCAGGCAGGACAGAGGAACAGATACGCAGTATTTT. Its translation: CASRQDRGTDTQYF.

In its sample, this clone ranks as medium-sized. The CDR3 sequence: CASSPGQGAGWNEQFF. The CDR3 DNA reads as TGTGCCAGCAGTCCGGGACAGGGGGCTGGTTGGAATGAGCAGTTCTTC. The chain carries TRBV7-8 and TRBJ2-1; 12 nucleotides match TRBD1. The CDR3 has 16 residues. V lost 6 bases and J lost 7; bases outside the gene matches: 10. Germline V CDR1 and CDR2: SGHVS, FQNEAQ.

The chain has TRBV27 and TRBJ2-1; 11 bases agree with TRBD2. V was clipped by 5 bases and J by 14 bases; unmatched bases: 8. The CDR3 has 13 amino acids. Germline V gives CDR1 MNHEY, CDR2 SMNVEV (reference sequence). The CDR3 sequence is CASSIPTSGMKFF. The CDR3, as DNA: TGTGCCAGCAGTATCCCGACTAGCGGGATGAAGTTCTTC.